The 28 T cell receptor beta chains listed next were all sequenced from one sample in a study of high-grade serous ovarian cancer treatment subgroups. Tumor samples were taken before definitive surgery or chemotherapy. Profiled with immunoSEQ multiplex PCR; TCRdb holds only in-frame clones, not every one. Of about 7,400 clones detected, about 60% appear once; the ten largest clones hold 4.5% to 7.5%. What was sequenced was tumor tissue. The receptor set was obtained from a human donor with high-grade serous ovarian cancer.

The chain employs TRBV2 and TRBJ2-2; a possible D gene is TRBD1 (5 bases). The CDR3 extends over 14 amino acids. Between the trimmed V and J ends, which lost 5 bases and 1 base, there was a span of 8 bases. The germline V gene has CDR1 SNHLY and CDR2 FYNNEI. As DNA, the CDR3 is TGTGCCAGCAGTTTTGACAGGAACACCGGGGAGCTGTTTTTT. It encodes CASSFDRNTGELFF.

The J gene is TRBJ2-7, the V gene TRBV18; perhaps D is TRBD1 or TRBD2 (6 bases each). The V end was cut by 6 bases, the J end by 5 bases, with 14 bases between. CDR3 size: 13 residues. Germline V gene sequence: CDR1 KGHSH, CDR2 LQKENI. The CDR3 here is CASSAGQPDEQYF. DNA for the CDR3: TGTGCCAGCTCGGCGGGACAACCCGACGAGCAGTACTTC.

V is TRBV5-6 and J is TRBJ2-2; the match to TRBD2 covers 11 bases. The length of the CDR3 is 16 residues. V dropped 1 base and J dropped 6; count of bases not matched to a gene: 5. Germline V gives CDR1 SGHDT, CDR2 YYEEEE. The CDR3 sequence: CASSLLLAGGAGELFF. CDR3 in DNA: TGTGCCAGCAGCTTGTTGCTAGCGGGAGGTGCCGGGGAGCTGTTTTTT.

The chain recombines TRBV19 with TRBJ1-5; D remains unclear. V lost 3 bases and J lost 3, with 9 bases in between. Germline V gene lookup returns CDR1 LNHDA and CDR2 SQIVND (reference sequence). This CDR3 is 14 amino acids long. CDR3 amino acids: CASSIEGFNQPQHF. In DNA, the CDR3 is TGTGCCAGTAGTATTGAGGGTTTCAATCAGCCCCAGCATTTT. Filled out from reference TRBV19 and TRBJ1-5, the complete variable domain reads DGGITQSPKYLFRKEGQNVTLSCEQNLNHDAMYWYRQDPGQGLRLIYYSQIVNDFQKGDIAEGYSVSREKKESFPLTVTSAQKNPTAFYLCASSIEGFNQPQHFGDGTRLSIL.

The chain has TRBV27 and TRBJ1-5; no clear D. This CDR3 is built from 15 residues. Trimming cost V 9 bases and J 3 bases, with 18 bases left between them. Germline CDR1 MNHEY, CDR2 SMNVEV (reference sequence). This chain's CDR3 is CARGPTGVFNQPQHF. CDR3 bases: TGTGCCAGGGGTCCTACGGGCGTCTTCAATCAGCCCCAGCATTTT.

The chain joins TRBV5-8 to TRBJ1-2; a weak D match, TRBD1 (6 bases). There are 13 residues in the CDR3. V lost 3 bases, J lost 8 bases, and 14 bases lay in between. Per germline, CDR1 SGHTS and CDR2 YDEGEE. Written as DNA, the CDR3 is TGTGCCAGCAGCTACGGGGGGCGAACCGGCTACACCTTC. Residues: CASSYGGRTGYTF. Variable domain in full (rest from reference TRBV5-8 and TRBJ1-2): EAGVTQSPTHLIKTRGQQATLRCSPISGHTSVYWYQQALGLGLQFLLWYDEGEERNRGNFPPRFSGRQFPNYSSELNVNALELEDSALYLCASSYGGRTGYTFGSGTRLTVV.

The V call is TRBV6-6, the J call TRBJ1-5; 9 nucleotides agree with TRBD1. This CDR3 has 15 amino acids. The germline V gene has CDR1 MNHNY and CDR2 SVGAGI (reference sequence). V lost 10 bases, J lost 5 bases, and 12 bases stayed unmatched. CDR3: CATEDRDRVDQPQHF. The CDR3 region has the DNA TGTGCCACGGAAGACCGGGACAGGGTTGATCAGCCCCAGCATTTT.

The chain is built from TRBV5-4 and TRBJ1-5; D not certain. The germline CDR1 and CDR2 sequences are SGHNT and YYREEE (reference sequence). The CDR3 contains 15 residues. V lost 4 bases and J lost 2, with 13 bases in between. This chain's CDR3 is CASSQEGSRNQPQHF. The CDR3 bases are TGTGCCAGCAGCCAGGAGGGATCCCGCAATCAGCCCCAGCATTTT.

The V call is TRBV2, the J call TRBJ1-5; D is undetermined. V lost 2 bases, J lost 6 bases, and 11 bases lay in between. The CDR3 spans 14 residues. CDR1 and CDR2 (germline): SNHLY, FYNNEI. The CDR3, as DNA: TGTGCCAGCAGTGAATCAGGTAGAGGTCAGCCCCAGCATTTT. Its translation is CASSESGRGQPQHF.

By share, this clone counts as medium-sized. The chain combines TRBV6-1 with TRBJ2-1; 7 bases are shared with TRBD2. The junction had 8 bases not matched to a gene; V was cut back by 3 bases and J by 9 bases. The CDR3 covers 14 residues. Germline V gives CDR1 MNHNS, CDR2 SASEGT. CDR3 bases: TGTGCCAGCAGTGAGTGGGGGGGTATTGGTGAGCAGTTCTTC. Its protein product is CASSEWGGIGEQFF.

This clone was seen a handful of times. The chain employs TRBV6-5 and TRBJ2-1, with D unclear. The CDR3 has 14 residues. Trimming removed 7 bases from V and 6 bases from J, with 16 bases in between. CDR1 and CDR2 from the germline V gene are MNHEY and SVGAGI. CDR3 in DNA: TGTGCCAGCACTCGGCCCGGGTGGATCAATGAGCAGTTCTTC. Amino acids: CASTRPGWINEQFF.

This clone was found once. The genes are TRBV7-9 and TRBJ2-6, with D possibly TRBD1 on 6 matching bases. This CDR3 has 15 residues. Germline V CDR1 and CDR2: SEHNR, FQNEAQ (reference sequence). Between the trimmed V and J ends, which lost 6 bases and 1 base, there was a span of 10 bases. CDR3 nucleotide sequence: TGTGCCAGCAGATTTACAGGGTCTGGGGCCAACGTCCTGACTTTC. Protein sequence: CASRFTGSGANVLTF.

The rearrangement links TRBV28 to TRBJ1-1; D is possibly TRBD1 (5 bases). Germline V gene sequence: CDR1 MDHEN, CDR2 SYDVKM. The CDR3 has 15 amino acids. Trimming took off 5 bases at V and 6 bases at J, with 19 bases between the two ends. CDR3 loop: CASSPSLGGSAEAFF. The CDR3, as DNA: TGTGCCAGCAGTCCCTCCCTTGGGGGGAGCGCTGAAGCTTTCTTT. The whole variable domain, filled in from reference TRBV28 and TRBJ1-1, reads DVKVTQSSRYLVKRTGEKVFLECVQDMDHENMFWYRQDPGLGLRLIYFSYDVKMKEKGDIPEGYSVSREKKERFSLILESASTNQTSMYLCASSPSLGGSAEAFFGQGTRLTVV.

The V and J genes are TRBV15 and TRBJ1-1; D is unresolved. Germline V CDR1 and CDR2: LNHNV, YYDKDF (reference sequence). The CDR3 consists of 15 residues. V shed 0 bases and J shed 1 base, with 9 bases lying between them. CDR3 coding DNA: TGTGCCACCAGCAGAGAGAAGGGATCGAACACTGAAGCTTTCTTT. The encoded protein is CATSREKGSNTEAFF.

This clone has only a few counts. V gene TRBV5-1 combines with J gene TRBJ1-4, with D perhaps matching TRBD1 (5 bases). This CDR3 has 14 residues. Per germline, CDR1 SGHRS and CDR2 YFSETQ. V lost 4 bases and J lost 8, with 15 bases in between. The CDR3 protein is CASSLQGAEEKLFF. The CDR3 coding sequence is TGCGCCAGCAGCCTCCAAGGGGCCGAGGAAAAACTGTTTTTT.

The genes are TRBV28 and TRBJ1-5; 7 bases align to TRBD1. This CDR3 region has 15 residues. V was clipped by 9 bases and J by 5 bases; unmatched bases: 13. The germline V gene encodes CDR1 MDHEN and CDR2 SYDVKM. CDR3 coding DNA: TGTGCCAGTTCAGGACAGGCTTCATCCCATCAGCCCCAGCATTTT. Translation gives CASSGQASSHQPQHF.

The chain is built from TRBV4-2 and TRBJ2-6, with 9 positions matching TRBD2. From germline, CDR1 is LGHNA and CDR2 YNFKEQ. With V trimmed by 4 bases and J by 0 bases, 4 bases remained unmatched. The CDR3 is 17 residues long. CDR3 bases: TGTGCCAGCAGCCGACCGACTAGCGGCTCTGGGGCCAACGTCCTGACTTTC. Translating gives CASSRPTSGSGANVLTF.

V gene TRBV5-5 combines with J gene TRBJ1-4; D possibly corresponds to TRBD1 (6 bases). The CDR3 totals 14 residues. Germline CDR1 SGHKS, CDR2 YYEKEE (reference sequence). The V end was cut by 3 bases, the J end by 3 bases, with 9 bases between. This CDR3 is CASSWGGPNEKLFF. DNA of the CDR3: TGTGCCAGCAGCTGGGGGGGGCCTAATGAAAAACTGTTTTTT.

A word on this clone: Given a much more abundant clone one base away, this may be a read error. The V gene is TRBV11-2, the J gene TRBJ2-7; D is perhaps TRBD2 (6 bases). Trimming pared 3 bases from V and 1 base from J, leaving 7 bases between. The CDR3 runs 13 residues. Germline CDR1 is SGHAT and CDR2 is FQNNGV. The CDR3 DNA reads TGTGCCAGCAGCTTCGGGGGATCCTACGAGCAGTACTTC. It encodes CASSFGGSYEQYF.

The rearrangement links TRBV7-9 to TRBJ1-3; D is unresolved. CDR3 length: 16 residues. Trimming shortened V by 5 bases and J by 0 bases, and 14 bases separated the two germline ends. Germline loops: CDR1 SEHNR, CDR2 FQNEAQ (reference sequence). The CDR3 sequence is CASSRAGINSGNTIYF. The CDR3 DNA sequence: TGTGCCAGCAGCAGGGCAGGAATAAACTCTGGAAACACCATATATTTT.

This clone was seen only once. The rearrangement links TRBV7-8 to TRBJ1-2; a possible D gene is TRBD1 (6 bases). The germline CDR1 and CDR2 sequences are SGHVS and FQNEAQ. This CDR3 contains 13 residues. V lost 5 bases and J lost 8, with 15 bases in between. As DNA, the CDR3 is TGTGCCAGCAGCGCAGTACAGGGAACGGGCTACACCTTC. It yields the protein CASSAVQGTGYTF.

The chain employs TRBV18 and TRBJ2-5; D gene unclear. The V gene lost 2 bases and the J gene lost 5 bases, with 3 bases spanning the gap. CDR1 is KGHSH, CDR2 LQKENI, per germline. The CDR3 spans 11 residues. As DNA, the CDR3 is TGTGCCAGCTCACCATGGGAGACCCAGTACTTC. Residues: CASSPWETQYF. The whole variable domain, filled in from reference TRBV18 and TRBJ2-5, reads NAGVMQNPRHLVRRRGQEARLRCSPMKGHSHVYWYRQLPEEGLKFMVYLQKENIIDESGMPKERFSAEFPKEGPSILRIQQVVRGDSAAYFCASSPWETQYFGPGTRLLVL.

The chain links TRBV6-5 to TRBJ2-1; TRBD2 matches at 8 bases. The CDR3 runs 13 residues. Losses at the gene ends were 5 bases for V and 15 bases for J; bases not matched to a gene: 12. Per germline, CDR1 MNHEY and CDR2 SVGAGI. CDR3 amino acids: CASSQTLGTRLFF. CDR3 bases: TGTGCCAGCAGTCAAACCCTGGGGACTAGGTTGTTCTTC.

This chain links TRBV4-2 with TRBJ2-5; D perhaps matches TRBD2 (6 bases). Trimming took 4 bases from V and 1 from J, leaving 10 bases between them. The length of the CDR3 is 14 residues. CDR1 is LGHNA, CDR2 YNFKEQ, per germline. The CDR3 here is CASSLGGGQETQYF. The CDR3, as DNA: TGTGCCAGCAGCCTGGGGGGAGGCCAAGAGACCCAGTACTTC.

In this sample, this clone turned up a few times. The J gene is TRBJ2-3, the V gene TRBV7-9, with TRBD1 as a possible D gene (6 bases). V lost 6 bases and J lost 2, with 12 bases in between. The length of the CDR3 is 14 residues. CDR1 is SEHNR and CDR2 is FQNEAQ in the germline V gene (reference sequence). CDR3 region: CASSGQPTTDTQYF. DNA for the CDR3: TGTGCCAGCAGTGGACAGCCGACCACAGATACGCAGTATTTT.

This clone was observed a handful of times. The chain employs TRBV27 and TRBJ2-1; 10 bases agree with TRBD2. The V gene's germline CDR1 is MNHEY and CDR2 SMNVEV (reference sequence). The CDR3 length is 15 residues. With 8 bases clipped from V and 2 bases from J, the junction kept 6 bases outside the gene matches. The CDR3 region is CASCVAGGAYNEQFF. CDR3 sequence (DNA): TGTGCCAGCTGCGTAGCGGGAGGCGCCTACAATGAGCAGTTCTTC.

This CDR3 reads CASIPEGASNEKLFF. The DNA of the CDR3 is TGTGCCAGCATTCCCGAGGGGGCGTCGAATGAAAAACTGTTTTTT. This rearrangement joins TRBV6-1 to TRBJ1-4; 7 bases agree with TRBD1. Per germline, CDR1 MNHNS and CDR2 SASEGT. CDR3 length: 15 amino acids. The V gene end was trimmed by 7 bases and the J gene end by 5 bases; junction bases not matched to a gene: 10.

The chain recombines TRBV7-8 with TRBJ1-4, with a possible D match to TRBD1 (5 bases). Per the germline V gene, CDR1 is SGHVS and CDR2 is FQNEAQ. The CDR3 spans 15 residues. The V and J ends lost 4 bases and 8 bases respectively, with 17 bases between them. The CDR3: CASSYSGQGREKLFF. DNA for the CDR3: TGTGCCAGCAGCTACTCGGGGCAGGGTCGCGAAAAACTGTTTTTT.